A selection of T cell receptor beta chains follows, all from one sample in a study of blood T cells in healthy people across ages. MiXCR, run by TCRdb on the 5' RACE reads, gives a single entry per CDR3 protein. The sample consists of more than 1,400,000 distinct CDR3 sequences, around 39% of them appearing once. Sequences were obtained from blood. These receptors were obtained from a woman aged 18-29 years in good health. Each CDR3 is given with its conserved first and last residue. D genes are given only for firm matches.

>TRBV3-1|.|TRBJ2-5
CASSQEVGETQYF
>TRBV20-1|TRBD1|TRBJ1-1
CSATNPGQGADEAFF
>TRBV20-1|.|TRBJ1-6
CSADQSSYNSPLHF
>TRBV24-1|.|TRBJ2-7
CATSDTRDAPYEQYF
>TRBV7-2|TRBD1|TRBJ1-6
CASSPFPGTGLNSPLHF
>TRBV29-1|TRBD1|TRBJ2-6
CSVSGQGGGANVLTF
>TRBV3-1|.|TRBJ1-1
CASSPGLRSGEAFF
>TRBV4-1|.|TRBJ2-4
CASASEILAKNIQYF
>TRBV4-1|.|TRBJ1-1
CASSQESGLRAANLNTEAFF
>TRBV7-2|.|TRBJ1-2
CASSLATETYYGYTF
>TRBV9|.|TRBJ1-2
CASSVGMVGYTF
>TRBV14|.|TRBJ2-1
CASSQVVLTYNEQFF
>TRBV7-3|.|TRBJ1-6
CASSLTSNSPLHF
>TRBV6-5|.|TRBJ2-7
CASSYSSNEQYF
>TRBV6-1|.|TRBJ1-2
CASSETQGYGYTF
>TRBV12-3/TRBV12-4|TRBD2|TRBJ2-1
CASSPRTSGEQFF
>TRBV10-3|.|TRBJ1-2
CAIRDQGPYRDGYTF
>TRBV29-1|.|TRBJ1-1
CNVTGGTHPEAFF
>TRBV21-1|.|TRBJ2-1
CASSKACSGRWEAQFF
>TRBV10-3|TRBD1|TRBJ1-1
CAIKDRDTTEAFF
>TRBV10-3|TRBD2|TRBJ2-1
CAISNLAGGSNEQFF
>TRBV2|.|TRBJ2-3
CARRVTPDTQYF
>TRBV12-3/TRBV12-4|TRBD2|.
CASSLWASGSYGTQYF
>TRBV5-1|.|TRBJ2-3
CASSLERADTQYF
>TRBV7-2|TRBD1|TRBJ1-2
CASSPKQGALYGYTF
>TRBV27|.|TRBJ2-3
CASSVYSPDTQYF
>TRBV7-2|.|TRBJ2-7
CASSLYDPGTYEQYF
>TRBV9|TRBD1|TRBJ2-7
CASSSRTGKGYEQYF
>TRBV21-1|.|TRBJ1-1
CASSKAVGPEGAFF
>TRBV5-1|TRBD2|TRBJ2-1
CASSPGGTSGSIVNEQFF
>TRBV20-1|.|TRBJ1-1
CSAREQTGGGTEAFF
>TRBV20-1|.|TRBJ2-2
CSARDEGELFF
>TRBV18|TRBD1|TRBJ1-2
CASSRDRGEYGYTF
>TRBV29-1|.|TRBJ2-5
CSLLRGGSETQYF